The next 32 T cell receptor beta chains were all read from a single sample in a study of CD8+ T cells in alopecia areata. Extracted RNA was reverse transcribed into cDNA, the sequencing template. Clones were sequenced by immunoSEQ multiplex PCR, and TCRdb holds only the in-frame ones, with some missing. The table records roughly 97,000 clones, more than 35% of them present only once. The specimen was CD4+ T cells sorted from blood. All receptors derive from a human donor with alopecia areata.

The chain has TRBV4-3 and TRBJ2-5; D unclear. Trimming removed 5 bases from V and 2 bases from J, with 12 bases in between. Germline V gene data show CDR1 as LGHNA and CDR2 as YSLEER. This CDR3 has 14 amino acids. The CDR3 DNA reads TGCGCCAGCAGCGCTAGTCATTTACAAGAGACCCAGTACTTC. Translating gives CASSASHLQETQYF.

The chain recombines TRBV30 with TRBJ1-1, with a weak D call TRBD1 (5 bases). Germline assignment: CDR1 GTSNPN and CDR2 SVGIG (reference sequence). The CDR3 runs 15 residues. The V and J ends lost 1 base and 2 bases respectively, with 14 bases between them. CDR3 protein: CAWSALAGSNTEAFF. DNA for the CDR3: TGTGCCTGGAGTGCATTGGCAGGGTCTAACACTGAAGCTTTCTTT. The full variable domain, in which reference TRBV30 and TRBJ1-1 provide the parts outside the CDR3, is SQTIHQWPATLVQPVGSPLSLECTVEGTSNPNLYWYRQAAGRGLQLLFYSVGIGQISSEVPQNLSASRPQDRQFILSSKKLLLSDSGFYLCAWSALAGSNTEAFFGQGTRLTVV.

The rearrangement joins TRBV28 to TRBJ2-7; D is unresolved. V gave up 5 bases and J gave up 2 bases, with 19 bases separating them. Germline V gene sequence: CDR1 MDHEN, CDR2 SYDVKM. This CDR3 has 16 amino acids. In nucleotides, the CDR3 is TGTGCCAGCAGTCCACTTCGAGGCCCAGATACCTACGAGCAGTACTTC. As protein: CASSPLRGPDTYEQYF.

The chain carries TRBV6-5 and TRBJ2-5, with TRBD1 as a possible D gene (6 bases). Germline loops: CDR1 MNHEY, CDR2 SVGAGI. Trimming took off 7 bases at V and 4 bases at J, with 16 bases between the two ends. The length of the CDR3 is 14 residues. For the CDR3, the DNA is TGTGCCAGCACCAAACTGGCAGGGGCAGAGACCCAGTACTTC. Protein: CASTKLAGAETQYF.

The chain has TRBV11-2 and TRBJ2-5; no firm D call. CDR3 size: 14 residues. Trimming cost V 1 base and J 4 bases, with 10 bases left between them. Germline CDR1 is SGHAT and CDR2 is FQNNGV. The CDR3 DNA is TGTGCCAGCAGCTTAGGGAGCGATAGAGAGACCCAGTACTTC. This codes for CASSLGSDRETQYF.

This clone was seen more than once but under ten times. The chain joins TRBV28 to TRBJ2-7; TRBD1 matches at 7 bases. This CDR3 spans 15 amino acids. Germline V gene sequence: CDR1 MDHEN, CDR2 SYDVKM. The J segment lost 1 base and the V segment lost 3 bases, leaving 6 bases of the junction unmatched. This CDR3 reads CASSFPGTVSYEQYF. The DNA for the CDR3 is TGTGCCAGCAGTTTCCCCGGGACAGTATCCTACGAGCAGTACTTC.

V usage is TRBV29-1 and J usage is TRBJ2-2; TRBD1 agrees at 10 bases. J gave up 7 bases and V 8 bases, and 10 bases lay outside the gene matches. The CDR3 is 14 amino acids. The germline gives CDR1 SQVTM, CDR2 ANQGSEA. The CDR3 reads CSIAGTGVVGELFF. DNA of the CDR3: TGCAGCATAGCCGGGACAGGGGTTGTCGGGGAGCTGTTTTTT.

This clone was seen a few times. V and J are TRBV30 and TRBJ2-3; D is undetermined. With 4 bases removed from V and 6 bases from J, the gap between germline ends came to 8 bases. CDR1 is GTSNPN, CDR2 SVGIG, per germline (reference sequence). This CDR3 region has 11 residues. This chain's CDR3 is CAWTELDTQYF. The CDR3 coding sequence is TGTGCCTGGACTGAGTTGGATACGCAGTATTTT.

V gene TRBV6-1 combines with J gene TRBJ2-1, with 10 bases aligning to TRBD2. Germline loops: CDR1 MNHNS, CDR2 SASEGT. The CDR3 runs 14 residues. V gave up 4 bases and J gave up 4 bases; unmatched junction bases: 1. CDR3 nucleotides: TGTGCCAGCAGTGGAGCGGGAGGGTACAATGAGCAGTTCTTC. Its translation: CASSGAGGYNEQFF.

This sequence joins TRBV4-2 and TRBJ1-1; D call uncertain. Germline loops: CDR1 LGHNA, CDR2 YNFKEQ. V dropped 1 base and J dropped 11 bases, with 11 bases sitting between them. The CDR3 is 12 residues long. CDR3 residues: CASSQVEKLAFF. Here the CDR3 DNA reads TGTGCCAGCAGCCAAGTCGAAAAACTGGCTTTCTTT.

A few counts support this clone. This sequence joins TRBV7-2 and TRBJ2-1; 12 bases align to TRBD2. V was clipped by 0 bases and J by 9 bases; unmatched bases: 3. The V gene's germline CDR1 is SGHTA and CDR2 FQGNSA. The CDR3 covers 15 residues. The CDR3 is CASSLAASGRVEQFF. CDR3 in DNA: TGTGCCAGCAGCTTAGCGGCTAGCGGGAGGGTTGAGCAGTTCTTC. The variable domain in full, completed from reference TRBV7-2 and TRBJ2-1, reads GAGVSQSPSNKVTEKGKDVELRCDPISGHTALYWYRQSLGQGLEFLIYFQGNSAPDKSGLPSDRFSAERTGGSVSTLTIQRTQQEDSAVYLCASSLAASGRVEQFFGPGTRLTVL.

The CDR3 reads CASSQTGQGVSYEQYF. The CDR3 nucleotides are TGTGCCAGCAGCCAAACTGGACAGGGGGTCTCCTACGAGCAGTACTTC. V is TRBV4-2 and J is TRBJ2-7; 10 nucleotides match TRBD1. Germline V gives CDR1 LGHNA, CDR2 YNFKEQ. V was clipped by 2 bases and J by 0 bases; unmatched bases: 4. The CDR3 sequence is 16 residues long.

This clone was found a few times. The sample contains more than one DNA sequence encoding this CDR3. CDR3 region: CSVAQETQYF. The CDR3 DNA follows: TGCAGCGTCGCTCAAGAGACCCAGTACTTC. The rearrangement uses TRBV29-1 and TRBJ2-5; D is uncertain. Germline CDR1 reads SQVTM; CDR2 reads ANQGSEA. This CDR3 region has 10 residues. V lost 6 bases and J lost 2, with 4 bases in between.

This sequence joins TRBV7-2 and TRBJ2-3, with 8 bases lining up with TRBD1. The ends lost 4 bases at V and 2 bases at J; junction bases unmatched: 8. The CDR3 extends over 16 amino acids. Germline CDR1 and CDR2: SGHTA and FQGNSA. Here the CDR3 reads CASSWRAGGNTDTQYF. The CDR3 nucleotides are TGTGCCAGCAGCTGGAGGGCAGGGGGCAACACAGATACGCAGTATTTT.

This clone was observed a handful of times. The chain employs TRBV7-2 and TRBJ1-2, with D unresolved. The ends were cut back, 2 bases at V and 2 bases at J, with 9 bases in the middle. CDR3 length equals 14 residues. Germline V gene sequence: CDR1 SGHTA, CDR2 FQGNSA. CDR3 DNA sequence: TGTGCCAGCAGCTTACGACACGCGAACTATGGCTACACCTTC. Encoded protein: CASSLRHANYGYTF.

This clone was detected a few times. The rearrangement joins TRBV5-1 to TRBJ2-3, with 8 nucleotides matching TRBD1. Germline V gene data show CDR1 as SGHRS and CDR2 as YFSETQ. V lost 5 bases to trimming and J lost 0 bases; unmatched junction nucleotides: 5. The length of the CDR3 is 15 residues. The CDR3 nucleotides read TGCGCCAGCAGACAAGGGGACAGGAGCACAGATACGCAGTATTTT. Protein sequence: CASRQGDRSTDTQYF.

The genes are TRBV27 and TRBJ1-5; the match to TRBD1 covers 7 bases. The length of the CDR3 is 13 residues. The V gene end was trimmed by 5 bases and the J gene end by 6 bases; junction bases not matched to a gene: 4. Germline CDR1 MNHEY, CDR2 SMNVEV (reference sequence). The CDR3 DNA reads TGTGCCAGCAGTCGACAGGGCCGTCAGCCCCAGCATTTT. As protein: CASSRQGRQPQHF.

The table lists this clone with a few counts. The chain joins TRBV30 to TRBJ2-1; 8 bases match TRBD2. This CDR3 region has 14 residues. V shed 3 bases, J shed 8 bases, and the junction held 9 bases outside the gene matches. The V gene's germline CDR1 is GTSNPN and CDR2 SVGIG (reference sequence). The CDR3 reads CAWRGVAGRDEQFF. Here the CDR3 DNA reads TGTGCCTGGAGAGGCGTAGCGGGGAGGGATGAGCAGTTCTTC.

This rearrangement joins TRBV6-5 to TRBJ1-1, with D perhaps TRBD1 (5 bases). Germline V gene lookup returns CDR1 MNHEY and CDR2 SVGAGI. The CDR3 sequence is 16 residues long. The V end was cut by 2 bases, the J end by 3 bases, with 16 bases between. The CDR3 loop reads CASSYMRKGLDTEAFF. CDR3 in DNA: TGTGCCAGCAGTTACATGAGAAAGGGGTTGGACACTGAAGCTTTCTTT.

This clone was seen a few times. The rearrangement uses TRBV28 and TRBJ1-1, with D hard to call. Trimming took off 2 bases at V and 1 base at J, with 5 bases between the two ends. The CDR3 length is 13 residues. Per germline, CDR1 MDHEN and CDR2 SYDVKM. In DNA form, the CDR3 reads TGTGCCAGCAGTTTACGGCAGAACACTGAAGCTTTCTTT. It codes for CASSLRQNTEAFF.

A few counts support this clone. J is TRBJ2-7 and V is TRBV27; 12 bases line up with TRBD2. Germline V gene data show CDR1 as MNHEY and CDR2 as SMNVEV (reference sequence). This CDR3 has 15 amino acids. The V segment lost 5 bases and the J segment 4 bases; nucleotides outside the gene matches: 6. CDR3 sequence reads: CASSPVTSGGYEQYF. DNA of the CDR3: TGTGCCAGCAGTCCCGTGACTAGCGGGGGTTACGAGCAGTACTTC.

The rearrangement joins TRBV5-1 to TRBJ2-1; 9 nucleotides match TRBD2. Germline CDR1 is SGHRS and CDR2 is YFSETQ. V lost 5 bases and J lost 0; bases outside the gene matches: 3. CDR3 length equals 15 residues. CDR3 DNA sequence: TGCGCCAGCAGGCCGCGGGAGGGCTCCTACAATGAGCAGTTCTTC. Its translation is CASRPREGSYNEQFF.

This clone was picked up a small number of times. The CDR3 here is CASSFDRAGTYEQYF. As DNA, the CDR3 is TGTGCCAGCAGCTTTGACAGAGCGGGGACCTACGAGCAGTACTTC. The chain uses TRBV7-2 and TRBJ2-7, with 7 nucleotides matching TRBD2. This CDR3 has 15 amino acids. Germline trimming cut 3 bases from V and 2 bases from J; bases unmatched to any gene: 7. The germline V gene has CDR1 SGHTA and CDR2 FQGNSA.

The genes are TRBV28 and TRBJ2-3, with 8 bases identical to TRBD1. Germline V gene lookup returns CDR1 MDHEN and CDR2 SYDVKM. CDR3 length: 12 amino acids. Germline trimming cut 7 bases from V and 7 bases from J; bases unmatched to any gene: 4. As DNA, the CDR3 is TGTGCCAGCAAGACAGGGGCCCATACGCAGTATTTT. Protein: CASKTGAHTQYF.

The chain is built from TRBV5-1 and TRBJ2-7; maybe TRBD1 (6 bases). Germline-derived CDR1 and CDR2 are SGHRS and YFSETQ. The V end lost 4 bases, the J end lost 6 bases, and 20 bases lay between the germline ends. This CDR3 is built from 15 residues. The DNA of the CDR3 is TGCGCCAGCAGCCTCAACTTACAGGGACGGGGCGAGCAGTACTTC. Its protein is CASSLNLQGRGEQYF.

On this clone itself: Other DNA sequences of this sample code for an identical CDR3. The chain recombines TRBV5-1 with TRBJ2-5, with D perhaps matching TRBD2 (5 bases). The CDR3 runs to 13 residues. Germline V CDR1 and CDR2: SGHRS, YFSETQ. V was shortened by 1 base and J by 2 bases, with 6 bases between the two germline ends. The CDR3 loop reads CASSLRGQETQYF. The CDR3 bases are TGCGCCAGCAGCTTGCGGGGACAAGAGACCCAGTACTTC. Full variable domain (outside the CDR3, taken from reference TRBV5-1 and TRBJ2-5): KAGVTQTPRYLIKTRGQQVTLSCSPISGHRSVSWYQQTPGQGLQFLFEYFSETQRNKGNFPGRFSGRQFSNSRSEMNVSTLELGDSALYLCASSLRGQETQYFGPGTRLLVL.

This clone was seen a handful of times. A read error may account for a junction end that differs from germline. V and J are TRBV7-2 and TRBJ2-1; tentatively, D is TRBD2 (6 bases). In germline, CDR1 is SGHTA, CDR2 FQGNSA. This CDR3 is built from 12 residues. DNA for the CDR3: TGTGCCAGCAGCTTAGCGCGGGGCCCGGGGATCTTC. Translating it yields CASSLARGPGIF.

This clone was seen only a few times. V is TRBV7-2 and J is TRBJ1-2, with a tentative D call TRBD1 (6 bases). This CDR3 contains 14 residues. Trimming pared 6 bases from V and 1 base from J, leaving 12 bases between. CDR1 is SGHTA, CDR2 FQGNSA, per germline. CDR3 in amino acids: CASSPGRGNYGYTF. CDR3 sequence (DNA): TGTGCCAGCAGTCCTGGCAGGGGTAACTATGGCTACACCTTC.

This clone has more than one count but fewer than ten. The V and J genes are TRBV19 and TRBJ1-5; 7 bases are a match to TRBD1. V lost 6 bases and J lost 3; bases outside the gene matches: 2. This CDR3 is built from 13 residues. Germline V gene data show CDR1 as LNHDA and CDR2 as SQIVND (reference sequence). This CDR3 reads CASRTGLNQPQHF. In nucleotides, the CDR3 is TGTGCCAGTAGGACAGGGCTCAATCAGCCCCAGCATTTT.

The genes are TRBV6-1 and TRBJ2-1; TRBD2 aligns across 9 bases. The CDR3 length is 14 residues. Germline-derived CDR1 and CDR2 are MNHNS and SASEGT. V shed 6 bases and J 9 bases; nucleotides not matched to a gene: 9. CDR3 residues: CASRSGGSVGEQFF. CDR3 nucleotide sequence: TGTGCCAGCAGAAGCGGGGGGAGTGTTGGTGAGCAGTTCTTC.

This clone was seen a few times. The V call is TRBV28, the J call TRBJ2-1; 8 bases align to TRBD2. After removal of 3 bases from V and 1 base from J, the junction contained 8 bases not matched to a gene. Germline values: CDR1 MDHEN, CDR2 SYDVKM. CDR3 length equals 17 residues. The CDR3 loop is CASSFFIASGSYNEQFF. The CDR3 bases are TGTGCCAGCAGTTTCTTCATTGCTAGCGGGTCCTACAATGAGCAGTTCTTC.

The rearrangement links TRBV29-1 to TRBJ2-7, with a possible D match to TRBD1 (6 bases). Germline V gene data show CDR1 as SQVTM and CDR2 as ANQGSEA. There are 11 residues in the CDR3. The germline V and J ends were trimmed by 3 bases and 4 bases, with 7 bases remaining between them. The CDR3 sequence is CSVDRGYEQYF. CDR3 nucleotide sequence: TGCAGCGTTGACAGGGGATACGAGCAGTACTTC.